The T cell receptor beta chain under discussion was sequenced for a study of post-analysis software for immune sequencing data. Study overall: As for disease course, relapsing-remitting, secondary progressive and progressive-relapsing multiple sclerosis were all included. General study points: Strong co-clustering by F measure was seen for same-batch samples. Normalized Chao1 diversity was significantly lower in multiple sclerosis patients than in controls. TRBV segments more frequent in patients than in controls numbered roughly 5 and included TRBV5-6, TRBV5-1 and TRBV20-1.

Of note for this clonotype: The target antigen is unknown.

Presence of unique molecular identifiers characterized the TCR beta cDNA libraries. Starting from roughly 1 to 10 million T cells, the study yielded about half a million cDNA molecules. TCRdb recomputed calls from the PCR reads with MiXCR, one row per CDR3 protein. The sample has about 460,000 distinct CDR3 sequences; under 55% are singletons. Germline CDR1 and CDR2: MNHEY and SMNVEV (reference sequence). The CDR3 extends over 14 amino acids. Trimming took off 6 bases at V and 5 bases at J, with 16 bases between the two ends. The chain uses TRBV27 and TRBJ1-1, with D possibly TRBD1 on 6 matching bases. This clonotype originated in a girl aged 10 to 17 with multiple sclerosis. The material sequenced was blood. CDR3 loop: CASSADRIRTEAFF. CDR3 nucleotides: TGTGCCAGCAGCGCCGACAGGATAAGGACTGAAGCTTTCTTT.